Included here is one T cell receptor beta chain sequence, with context. Its antigen is not yet known. Within one base of it there is no much larger clone, and no base qualities were kept. The data stem from a study of regulatory and conventional T cells in breast cancer (dated by TCRdb to the mid-2010s). CDR1 SEHNR and CDR2 FQNEAQ are derived from the germline V gene (reference sequence). The CDR3 contains 13 residues, cysteine and phenylalanine counted. Only CDR3 DNA is held: 39 bases, read in frame from base 1. V loses 10 bases of germline sequence and J loses 2 bases, and the interval between the two ends is 14 bases. Preparation of the library involved PCR. TCRdb records Illumina MiSeq as the sequencer. TCRdb passed the public sequencing reads through fastp at Q25 and MiXCR, retaining productive beta sequences. Identical CDR3 proteins give one entry, which carries the most common genes and DNA. The sample data list 9,000 to 13,000 distinct CDR3 sequences, and about a third of these were observed just once. The ten largest clonotypes hold under 6.5% of the sample.

The chain is encoded by TRBV7-9 joined to TRBJ2-5; no D segment can be confidently identified. This clonotype was obtained from a male donor in good health. The material sequenced was conventional T cells from blood. The DNA is TGTGCCACCTTGGTGGCAGGTCAAGAGACCCAGTACTTC. Its protein product is CATLVAGQETQYF.